Here is one T cell receptor beta chain with its context. Using immunoSEQ multiplex PCR, the repertoire was profiled, and TCRdb retains in-frame clones only, with some absent. The table records 100,000 or so clones, approximately 94% of them present only once. The CDR3 has 16 amino acids. The V end lost 0 bases, the J end lost 0 bases, and 11 bases lay between the germline ends. The germline V gene encodes CDR1 MNHNY and CDR2 SVGAGI (reference sequence). The data are from a study of T cell changes during pregnancy in multiple sclerosis. The chain carries TRBV6-6 and TRBJ1-1; possibly TRBD1 for D (5 bases). Material: peripheral blood, obtained before pregnancy. The clonotype was recovered from a female donor with multiple sclerosis, enrolled in a pregnancy study. CDR3 protein: CASSYSSGGLNTEAFF. DNA for the CDR3: TGTGCCAGCAGTTACTCGAGCGGGGGTTTGAACACTGAAGCTTTCTTT.